Listed below are T cell receptor beta chains from one sample, sequenced in a study of blood T cell repertoires in COVID-19. Assay used: immunoSEQ multiplex PCR; TCRdb lists only in-frame clones, some missing. The sample has 150,000 to 200,000 clones; approximately 87% are singletons. The sample consisted of peripheral blood. The receptors stem from a woman in her fifties or sixties with COVID-19, enrolled during active disease. The CDR3 runs from the conserved cysteine through the conserved F or W. D genes are given only for firm matches. A row's size may be missing; if present it is once, few, many or a size class.

abundance: .; j_gene: TRBJ1-5; d_gene: .; v_gene: TRBV7-2; CDR3nt: TGTGCCAGCAGCTTAGACAGCTTCGATCAGCCCCAGCATTTT; CDR3aa: CASSLDSFDQPQHF
abundance: .; j_gene: TRBJ2-7; d_gene: TRBD1; v_gene: TRBV9; CDR3nt: TGTGCCAGCAGCGGACTGGACAGGGGCTACGAGCAGTACTTC; CDR3aa: CASSGLDRGYEQYF
abundance: .; j_gene: TRBJ1-5; d_gene: TRBD1; v_gene: TRBV27; CDR3nt: TGTGCCAGCAGTTCTAAACCAGGGACAGGGATCCCCGGGCCCCAGCATTTT; CDR3aa: CASSSKPGTGIPGPQHF
abundance: once; j_gene: TRBJ1-1; d_gene: TRBD1; v_gene: TRBV5-1; CDR3nt: TGCGCCAGCAGCCAGACAGGGGTAGGAAACACTGAAGCTTTCTTT; CDR3aa: CASSQTGVGNTEAFF
abundance: .; j_gene: TRBJ2-2; d_gene: .; v_gene: TRBV7-8; CDR3nt: TGTGCCAGCAGCTTAGCGAGTGGAGGGAGCACCGGGGAGCTGTTTTTT; CDR3aa: CASSLASGGSTGELFF
abundance: .; j_gene: TRBJ2-2; d_gene: .; v_gene: TRBV7-2; CDR3nt: TGTGCCAGCAGCTTAGCGACCGGGACTTCGAACACCGGGGAGCTGTTTTTT; CDR3aa: CASSLATGTSNTGELFF
abundance: .; j_gene: TRBJ2-7; d_gene: TRBD2; v_gene: TRBV3-1/TRBV3-2; CDR3nt: TGTGCCAGCAGCCAAGAAGCGGGAGCGATCTACGAGCAGTACTTC; CDR3aa: CASSQEAGAIYEQYF
abundance: .; j_gene: TRBJ1-1; d_gene: TRBD1; v_gene: TRBV28; CDR3nt: TGTGCCAGCAGGGGACAGGGGGAGGGCACTGAAGCTTTCTTT; CDR3aa: CASRGQGEGTEAFF
abundance: .; j_gene: TRBJ1-2; d_gene: TRBD1; v_gene: TRBV5-6; CDR3nt: TGTGCCAGCAGCTTCGGGACAGGGGATTATGGCTACACCTTC; CDR3aa: CASSFGTGDYGYTF
abundance: few; j_gene: TRBJ2-2; d_gene: TRBD2; v_gene: TRBV7-6; CDR3nt: TGTGCCAGCAGCTTATCTGTCCAGGGAGGGACCGGGGAGCTGTTTTTT; CDR3aa: CASSLSVQGGTGELFF
abundance: few; j_gene: TRBJ2-7; d_gene: .; v_gene: TRBV6-5; CDR3nt: TGTGCCAGCAGGGCCGGGACAAACGAGCAGTACTTC; CDR3aa: CASRAGTNEQYF
abundance: few; j_gene: TRBJ2-7; d_gene: .; v_gene: TRBV7-2; CDR3nt: TGTGCCAGCAGCTTAAGGAGGATCTACGAGCAGTACTTC; CDR3aa: CASSLRRIYEQYF
abundance: .; j_gene: TRBJ1-3; d_gene: .; v_gene: TRBV19; CDR3nt: TGTGCCAGTTCTCTATACCGGCAGGGTTCCGACTCTGGAAACACCATATATTTT; CDR3aa: CASSLYRQGSDSGNTIYF
abundance: .; j_gene: TRBJ1-2; d_gene: TRBD1; v_gene: TRBV28; CDR3nt: TGTGCCAGCAGTACCGGGACAGGGGTCTATGGCTACACCTTC; CDR3aa: CASSTGTGVYGYTF
abundance: .; j_gene: TRBJ2-7; d_gene: .; v_gene: TRBV5-4; CDR3nt: TGTGCCAGCAGCTTGGCAGGGGGGAACTACGAGCAGTACTTC; CDR3aa: CASSLAGGNYEQYF
abundance: .; j_gene: TRBJ1-1; d_gene: TRBD1; v_gene: TRBV19; CDR3nt: TGTGCCAGTAAGGGGACAGGGAAAACTGAAGCTTTCTTT; CDR3aa: CASKGTGKTEAFF
abundance: few; j_gene: TRBJ2-7; d_gene: .; v_gene: TRBV7-2; CDR3nt: TGTGCCAGCAGCCCAGGGGTGGTAGCCTCCTACGAGCAGTACTTC; CDR3aa: CASSPGVVASYEQYF
abundance: .; j_gene: TRBJ1-2; d_gene: .; v_gene: TRBV14; CDR3nt: TGTGCCAGCAGACAAACAGGGCTTAACTATGGCTACACCTTC; CDR3aa: CASRQTGLNYGYTF
abundance: few; j_gene: TRBJ1-6; d_gene: .; v_gene: TRBV28; CDR3nt: TGTGCCAGCAGTTTAGACAGGAGGAGCTCCTATAATTCACCCCTCCACTTT; CDR3aa: CASSLDRRSSYNSPLHF
abundance: once; j_gene: TRBJ2-5; d_gene: TRBD2; v_gene: TRBV19; CDR3nt: TGTGCCAGTAGTAGGTCGACTAGCGGGAGAGAGACCCAGTACTTC; CDR3aa: CASSRSTSGRETQYF
abundance: .; j_gene: TRBJ2-7; d_gene: TRBD1; v_gene: TRBV27; CDR3nt: TGTGCCAGCAGCATACAGACAGGGATCTACGAGCAGTACTTC; CDR3aa: CASSIQTGIYEQYF
abundance: .; j_gene: TRBJ2-7; d_gene: TRBD1; v_gene: TRBV5-1; CDR3nt: TGCGCCAGCAGCTTGGCCCCGACAGGGGGAGATTACGAGCAGTACTTC; CDR3aa: CASSLAPTGGDYEQYF
abundance: once; j_gene: TRBJ1-2; d_gene: TRBD1; v_gene: TRBV5-6; CDR3nt: TGTGCCAGCAGCTTTTTGACCGGGACAGTCAACTATGGCTACACCTTC; CDR3aa: CASSFLTGTVNYGYTF
abundance: .; j_gene: TRBJ1-2; d_gene: .; v_gene: TRBV28; CDR3nt: TGTGCCAGCAGTTTGCAGGGGATCTATGGCTACACCTTC; CDR3aa: CASSLQGIYGYTF
abundance: .; j_gene: TRBJ2-1; d_gene: TRBD1; v_gene: TRBV5-1; CDR3nt: TGCGCCAGCAGCTTTAAGCAGGGGGTTAATGAGCAGTTCTTC; CDR3aa: CASSFKQGVNEQFF
abundance: .; j_gene: TRBJ2-7; d_gene: .; v_gene: TRBV9; CDR3nt: TGTGCCAGCAGCGCCAATCCCTACGAGCAGTACTTC; CDR3aa: CASSANPYEQYF
abundance: .; j_gene: TRBJ2-7; d_gene: .; v_gene: TRBV27; CDR3nt: TGTGCCAGCAGTCGAAGCGGGCGCGGTTACGAGCAGTACTTC; CDR3aa: CASSRSGRGYEQYF
abundance: few; j_gene: TRBJ1-2; d_gene: .; v_gene: TRBV6-5; CDR3nt: TGTGCCAGCAGAACCCAGTTATATGGCTACACCTTC; CDR3aa: CASRTQLYGYTF
abundance: once; j_gene: TRBJ2-5; d_gene: .; v_gene: TRBV5-4; CDR3nt: TGTGCCAGCAGCCCGAGGGTGGGAAGACAAGAGACCCAGTACTTC; CDR3aa: CASSPRVGRQETQYF
abundance: .; j_gene: TRBJ2-7; d_gene: .; v_gene: TRBV20-1; CDR3nt: TGCAGTGCTTTGCGGACTAAGCAGTACTTC; CDR3aa: CSALRTKQYF
abundance: .; j_gene: TRBJ1-5; d_gene: TRBD1; v_gene: TRBV19; CDR3nt: TGTGCCAGTAGACCCCCAGGGGGCGGCCAGCCCCAGCATTTT; CDR3aa: CASRPPGGGQPQHF
abundance: .; j_gene: TRBJ2-2; d_gene: TRBD1; v_gene: TRBV29-1; CDR3nt: TGCAGCTCATATCCTCTCGGGCTAAGGCTCGGACAGGGGACGAACACCGGGGAGCTGTTTTTT; CDR3aa: CSSYPLGLRLGQGTNTGELFF
abundance: .; j_gene: TRBJ1-2; d_gene: TRBD1; v_gene: TRBV18; CDR3nt: TGTGCCAGCTCACCACCGGTACAGGGGCCCCGCTATGGCTACACCTTC; CDR3aa: CASSPPVQGPRYGYTF
abundance: .; j_gene: TRBJ1-4; d_gene: .; v_gene: TRBV15; CDR3nt: TGTGCCACCAGCAGACCGCAGGGTGCAACTAATGAAAAACTGTTTTTT; CDR3aa: CATSRPQGATNEKLFF
abundance: .; j_gene: TRBJ2-5; d_gene: TRBD1; v_gene: TRBV9; CDR3nt: TGTGCCAGCAGCATCCGGACAGGTAGCCAAGAGACCCAGTACTTC; CDR3aa: CASSIRTGSQETQYF
abundance: .; j_gene: TRBJ1-4; d_gene: .; v_gene: TRBV7-3; CDR3nt: TGTGCCAGCAGCTTAGACAGGCCTGCAACTAATGAAAAACTGTTTTTT; CDR3aa: CASSLDRPATNEKLFF
abundance: few; j_gene: TRBJ2-7; d_gene: .; v_gene: TRBV25-1; CDR3nt: TGTGCCAGCAGTACACCAGGGGCATTTTACGAGCAGTACTTC; CDR3aa: CASSTPGAFYEQYF
abundance: once; j_gene: TRBJ2-3; d_gene: .; v_gene: TRBV7-2; CDR3nt: TGTGCCAGCAGCTCAATTAGCTCGTATACGCAGTATTTT; CDR3aa: CASSSISSYTQYF
abundance: .; j_gene: TRBJ2-2; d_gene: TRBD2; v_gene: TRBV6-4; CDR3nt: TGTGCCAGCAGTGACTCGAATTGGCGGGAGGGCCACACCGGGGAGCTGTTTTTT; CDR3aa: CASSDSNWREGHTGELFF
abundance: .; j_gene: TRBJ2-1; d_gene: TRBD2; v_gene: TRBV4-1; CDR3nt: TGCGCCAGCAGCCAAGAAGGTAGCGGGAGCTCCTACAATGAGCAGTTCTTC; CDR3aa: CASSQEGSGSSYNEQFF